The 30 T cell receptor beta chains below come from one sample, sequenced in a study of human T cells and chemical hapten exposure. TCRdb itself ran the RACE reads through MiXCR, one entry per CDR3 protein. In the table there are some 330,000 distinct CDR3 sequences, about 5% of which are singletons. Sample time point: pre-sensitization, week 0. Treatment given: therapeutic diphenylcyclopropenone sensitization with weekly scalp DPC. This material consisted of whole blood, taken in connection with sensitization to the hapten diphenylcyclopropenone (DPC). These receptors originate from a woman in her late teens or twenties with alopecia areata. Some clones in this sample may be carry-over from other donors' samples.

This clonotype was seen a few times. The rearrangement uses TRBV7-2 and TRBJ1-5; perhaps TRBD1 as D (5 bases). CDR3 length equals 15 residues. With 1 base removed from V and 5 bases from J, the gap between germline ends came to 12 bases. Germline V gene lookup returns CDR1 SGHTA and CDR2 FQGNSA. This CDR3 reads CASSLVGGLDQPQHF. In DNA, the CDR3 is TGTGCCAGCAGCTTAGTGGGGGGGTTGGATCAGCCCCAGCATTTT.

This clonotype has only a few counts. This chain links TRBV6-1 with TRBJ1-5, with D possibly being TRBD1 (5 bases). V was clipped by 2 bases and J by 6 bases, with 17 bases between them. The germline V gene has CDR1 MNHNS and CDR2 SASEGT. The CDR3 spans 16 residues. CDR3 region: CASSESRAGYGQPQHF. For the CDR3, the DNA is TGTGCCAGCAGTGAAAGTCGGGCAGGGTACGGTCAGCCCCAGCATTTT.

This clonotype has just a few counts. The gene calls are TRBV7-6 and TRBJ1-1; TRBD1 aligns across 7 bases. CDR1 is SGHVS, CDR2 FNYEAQ, per germline. The CDR3 spans 16 residues. The ends lost 5 bases at V and 2 bases at J; junction bases unmatched: 11. CDR3 DNA sequence: TGTGCCAGCAGCAAGCGGGACAGACCCTATAACACTGAAGCTTTCTTT. Its protein is CASSKRDRPYNTEAFF.

The table lists this clonotype with a few counts. This chain joins TRBV6-1 and TRBJ2-7; TRBD2 matches at 14 bases. The germline V gene encodes CDR1 MNHNS and CDR2 SASEGT. V gave up 10 bases and J gave up 3 bases; unmatched junction bases: 2. This CDR3 is 13 amino acids long. The CDR3 DNA follows: TGTGCCATCGGACTAGCGGGGGGCTACGAGCAGTACTTC. Protein sequence: CAIGLAGGYEQYF.

The table lists this clonotype with many counts. The rearrangement joins TRBV3-1 to TRBJ2-1; 7 bases match TRBD2. With V trimmed by 1 base and J by 2 bases, 2 bases remained unmatched. Germline V CDR1 and CDR2: LGHDT, YNNKEL (reference sequence). The CDR3 consists of 15 residues. The CDR3 bases are TGTGCCAGCAGCCAAGTACGGGGGGCCTACAATGAGCAGTTCTTC. This codes for CASSQVRGAYNEQFF.

Ten or more counts support this clonotype. The gene calls are TRBV5-1 and TRBJ2-7; D not certain. Germline CDR1 reads SGHRS; CDR2 reads YFSETQ. V was trimmed by 4 bases and J by 5 bases, leaving 10 bases between them. This CDR3 region has 12 residues. CDR3 residues: CASSPAAHEQYF. The DNA for the CDR3 is TGCGCCAGCAGCCCGGCTGCCCACGAGCAGTACTTC.

This clonotype came up many times. The chain has TRBV5-1 and TRBJ1-6; D is unclear. CDR3 length equals 16 residues. Per the germline V gene, CDR1 is SGHRS and CDR2 is YFSETQ. V was pared by 0 bases and J by 5 bases, with 12 bases between. The CDR3 sequence is CASSLEMAGDNSPLHF. CDR3 in DNA: TGCGCCAGCAGCTTGGAAATGGCCGGAGATAATTCACCCCTCCACTTT.

This clonotype appeared many times. The chain joins TRBV6-5 to TRBJ1-2; 7 positions match TRBD1. From germline, CDR1 is MNHEY and CDR2 SVGAGI. Trimming removed 2 bases from V and 1 base from J; junction bases left unmatched: 10. This CDR3 has 17 amino acids. CDR3 sequence reads: CASSYLLGTAINYGYTF. The CDR3 coding sequence is TGTGCCAGCAGTTACCTCCTTGGGACAGCAATTAACTATGGCTACACCTTC.

At least ten counts were recorded for this clonotype. The V gene is TRBV6-6, the J gene TRBJ2-3, with D hard to call. The V end lost 5 bases, the J end lost 2 bases, and 5 bases lay between the germline ends. Germline lookup yields CDR1 MNHNY and CDR2 SVGAGI (reference sequence). The length of the CDR3 is 12 residues. CDR3 residues: CASSAVTDTQYF. CDR3 nucleotides: TGTGCCAGCAGTGCAGTCACAGATACGCAGTATTTT.

This clonotype was observed at least ten times. V gene TRBV5-1 combines with J gene TRBJ2-7, with 7 nucleotides matching TRBD1. The CDR3 has 11 amino acids. V lost 3 bases to trimming and J lost 7 bases; unmatched junction nucleotides: 1. From germline, CDR1 is SGHRS and CDR2 YFSETQ. Written as DNA, the CDR3 is TGCGCCAGCAGCTGGGGACAGGAGCAGTACTTC. It codes for CASSWGQEQYF.

This clonotype was seen many times. V gene TRBV9 combines with J gene TRBJ2-3; D is perhaps TRBD2 (6 bases). Germline CDR1 reads SGDLS; CDR2 reads YYNGEE. The CDR3 has 17 residues. The ends were cut back, 0 bases at V and 6 bases at J, with 20 bases in the middle. In DNA form, the CDR3 reads TGTGCCAGCAGCGTAGGAGCGGGCGGCGGGACCGGGGATACGCAGTATTTT. Translating gives CASSVGAGGGTGDTQYF.

This clonotype was counted a few times. The chain couples TRBV6-5 to TRBJ2-3; 13 bases are a match to TRBD2. The V gene's germline CDR1 is MNHEY and CDR2 SVGAGI. J lost 5 bases, V lost 5 bases, and 4 bases had no gene match. This CDR3 spans 15 amino acids. CDR3 sequence: CASSPGLAGQDTQYF. The DNA of the CDR3 is TGTGCCAGCAGTCCGGGACTAGCGGGGCAAGATACGCAGTATTTT.

This clonotype was counted only a few times. The chain couples TRBV7-3 to TRBJ2-2, with D possibly TRBD2 on 6 matching bases. The CDR3 runs to 15 residues. Trimming removed 2 bases from V and 3 bases from J, with 10 bases in between. Germline CDR1 is SGHTA and CDR2 is FQGTGA. The DNA of the CDR3 is TGTGCCAGCAGCTTAGGCAGGGAGGACACCGGGGAGCTGTTTTTT. The encoded protein is CASSLGREDTGELFF. Looking up the rest from reference TRBV7-3 and TRBJ2-2 gives the full variable domain: GAGVSQTPSNKVTEKGKYVELRCDPISGHTALYWYRQSLGQGPEFLIYFQGTGAADDSGLPNDRFFAVRPEGSVSTLKIQRTERGDSAVYLCASSLGREDTGELFFGEGSRLTVL.

The table lists this clonotype with a few counts. The V call is TRBV20-1, the J call TRBJ1-4; D gene ambiguous. This CDR3 is 10 amino acids long. V was shortened by 4 bases and J by 8 bases, with 5 bases between the two germline ends. The germline CDR1 and CDR2 sequences are DFQATT and SNEGSKA (reference sequence). The CDR3 loop is CSAIWEKLFF. The CDR3 nucleotides are TGCAGTGCTATATGGGAAAAACTGTTTTTT.

This sequence joins TRBV18 and TRBJ1-2; unclear D gene. This CDR3 has 14 residues. The V and J ends lost 5 bases and 2 bases respectively, with 12 bases between them. Germline V gives CDR1 KGHSH, CDR2 LQKENI. The CDR3, as DNA: TGTGCCAGCTCAGGTCCCGGGAAGAACTATGGCTACACCTTC. It codes for CASSGPGKNYGYTF.

This clonotype was counted ten times or more. This chain links TRBV4-1 with TRBJ2-6; D is ambiguous. This CDR3 region has 17 residues. From germline, CDR1 is MGHRA and CDR2 YSYEKL. Trimming pared 0 bases from V and 1 base from J, leaving 10 bases between. The CDR3 sequence: CASSQDFLGSGANVLTF. CDR3 coding DNA: TGCGCCAGCAGCCAAGATTTTTTAGGGTCTGGGGCCAACGTCCTGACTTTC.

The chain combines TRBV5-6 with TRBJ2-5; 11 bases map to TRBD2. Trimming took 3 bases from V and 7 from J; bases not matched to a gene: 8. The CDR3 is 15 residues long. Per the germline V gene, CDR1 is SGHDT and CDR2 is YYEEEE. The CDR3 protein is CASSYTSGGSGTQYF. CDR3 bases: TGTGCCAGCAGCTATACTAGCGGGGGATCAGGGACCCAGTACTTC.

This clonotype was counted many times. The chain recombines TRBV29-1 with TRBJ2-3; 8 bases fit TRBD1. CDR1 is SQVTM and CDR2 is ANQGSEA in the germline V gene. V trimming: 6 bases; J trimming: 1 base; junction bases outside the gene matches: 6. This CDR3 spans 14 amino acids. The CDR3 loop reads CSVDRQGRTDTQYF. The DNA for the CDR3 is TGCAGCGTGGACCGACAGGGGCGCACAGATACGCAGTATTTT.

This clonotype was seen more than once but under ten times. The chain uses TRBV29-1 and TRBJ2-7; D not resolved. The CDR3 covers 11 residues. The germline gives CDR1 SQVTM, CDR2 ANQGSEA. V lost 7 bases and J 1 base, leaving 8 bases between the germline ends. CDR3 coding DNA: TGCAGCGCCCGAGTGTCCTACGAGCAGTACTTC. It encodes CSARVSYEQYF.

J is TRBJ2-7 and V is TRBV5-4; no firm D call. The CDR3 spans 13 residues. Trimming removed 3 bases from V and 6 bases from J, with 13 bases in between. CDR1 and CDR2 (germline): SGHNT, YYREEE (reference sequence). As DNA, the CDR3 is TGTGCCAGCAGCTCACCCGACTTCTCCGAGCAGTACTTC. Its translation: CASSSPDFSEQYF.

The chain employs TRBV5-6 and TRBJ2-3; 9 bases agree with TRBD2. The CDR3 is 16 residues long. V gave up 2 bases and J gave up 4 bases; unmatched junction bases: 8. From germline, CDR1 is SGHDT and CDR2 YYEEEE. CDR3: CASSLGAGGRPDTQYF. As DNA, the CDR3 is TGTGCCAGCAGCTTAGGGGCGGGGGGGCGCCCAGATACGCAGTATTTT.

This clonotype turned up a few times. This sequence joins TRBV24-1 and TRBJ1-5; the D is unclear. Trimming took 3 bases from V and 0 from J, leaving 8 bases between them. From germline, CDR1 is KGHDR and CDR2 SFDVKD. This CDR3 has 15 amino acids. The CDR3 loop is CATSDPRASNQPQHF. CDR3 nucleotide sequence: TGTGCCACCAGTGATCCCCGGGCTAGCAATCAGCCCCAGCATTTT.

This clonotype appeared a few times. The V call is TRBV2, the J call TRBJ1-5; D may be TRBD1 (6 bases). The germline CDR1 and CDR2 sequences are SNHLY and FYNNEI. This CDR3 region has 14 residues. V lost 4 bases to trimming and J lost 5 bases, with 12 bases between them. The DNA of the CDR3 is TGTGCCAGCAGTGTAGGCAGGGGTTATCAGCCCCAGCATTTT. The encoded protein is CASSVGRGYQPQHF. The complete variable domain, with remaining parts taken from reference TRBV2 and TRBJ1-5, reads EPEVTQTPSHQVTQMGQEVILRCVPISNHLYFYWYRQILGQKVEFLVSFYNNEISEKSEIFDDQFSVERPDGSNFTLKIRSTKLEDSAMYFCASSVGRGYQPQHFGDGTRLSIL.

This clonotype has ten or more counts. V is TRBV20-1 and J is TRBJ1-6; no clear D. The CDR3 consists of 15 residues. Germline values: CDR1 DFQATT, CDR2 SNEGSKA (reference sequence). V was cut by 6 bases and J by 4 bases, with 16 bases left in between. CDR3 sequence reads: CSAPAGTAYNSPLHF. CDR3 DNA sequence: TGCAGTGCCCCCGCGGGCACGGCTTATAATTCACCCCTCCACTTT.

The table lists this clonotype with a few counts. V usage is TRBV7-9 and J usage is TRBJ1-2; 9 bases fit TRBD1. V was pared by 3 bases and J by 3 bases, with 11 bases of the junction left unmatched. The CDR3 sequence is 17 residues long. Per the germline V gene, CDR1 is SEHNR and CDR2 is FQNEAQ (reference sequence). CDR3 in DNA: TGTGCCAGCAGCTTGGTAAAATCGGGACAGGGCGACTATGGCTACACCTTC. It codes for CASSLVKSGQGDYGYTF.

This chain joins TRBV2 and TRBJ1-6, with D hard to call. The CDR3 length is 14 residues. The germline CDR1 and CDR2 sequences are SNHLY and FYNNEI. V gave up 4 bases and J gave up 5 bases, with 9 bases separating them. The CDR3 protein is CASSGPGNNSPLHF. The DNA of the CDR3 is TGTGCCAGCAGTGGACCAGGCAATAATTCACCCCTCCACTTT.

This clonotype was detected only a few times. The rearrangement uses TRBV2 and TRBJ2-1, with TRBD2 identical over 7 bases. The V gene's germline CDR1 is SNHLY and CDR2 FYNNEI. The CDR3 has 16 amino acids. V trimming: 4 bases; J trimming: 0 bases; junction bases outside the gene matches: 6. CDR3 in amino acids: CASSVFGGSSYNEQFF. The DNA of the CDR3 is TGTGCCAGCAGTGTCTTCGGGGGGAGCTCCTACAATGAGCAGTTCTTC.

Only a few counts were recorded for this clonotype. V is TRBV7-2 and J is TRBJ2-1, with unresolved D. Germline V gives CDR1 SGHTA, CDR2 FQGNSA. Trimming cost V 0 bases and J 4 bases, with 10 bases left between them. The CDR3 has 15 amino acids. The CDR3 reads CASSLASRLYNEQFF. CDR3 nucleotide sequence: TGTGCCAGCAGCTTAGCGTCCAGGCTATACAATGAGCAGTTCTTC.

The chain recombines TRBV6-1 with TRBJ1-4; tentative D call: TRBD1 (5 bases). V was trimmed by 6 bases and J by 3 bases, leaving 14 bases between them. Germline CDR1 is MNHNS and CDR2 is SASEGT. The CDR3 covers 15 residues. The CDR3 region is CASRTAGSSNEKLFF. In DNA form, the CDR3 reads TGTGCCAGCAGGACAGCCGGTTCCTCTAATGAAAAACTGTTTTTT.

V and J are TRBV6-1 and TRBJ1-1; TRBD1 might be the D (5 bases). The germline V and J ends were trimmed by 2 bases and 4 bases, with 8 bases remaining between them. CDR3 size: 13 residues. Germline V CDR1 and CDR2: MNHNS, SASEGT. CDR3 sequence (DNA): TGTGCCAGCAGTGAATTGGGGACCACTGAAGCTTTCTTT. Translating it yields CASSELGTTEAFF.